This TCR beta chain was identified during a study of T cells in Graves' hyperthyroidism and ophthalmopathy. Germline V gene sequence: CDR1 DFQATT, CDR2 SNEGSKA (reference sequence). The CDR3 is made up of 11 amino acids. What was amplified from RNA transcripts were TCR beta CDR3 regions. The HTBI primer set was used in a first-round RT-PCR of the TCR CDR3. TCRdb reanalysed the multiplex PCR reads using MiXCR and keeps one entry per CDR3 protein. This sample has about 770,000 distinct CDR3 sequences, with 15% to 20% found just once. The clonotype originates from a woman aged 45-65 years with Graves' hyperthyroidism that later progressed to Graves' ophthalmopathy. Sequences were obtained from blood. This sequence joins TRBV20-1 and TRBJ2-7, with 11 positions matching TRBD2. The CDR3: CSGTSGYEQYF. CDR3 sequence (DNA): TGCAGCGGGACTAGCGGCTACGAGCAGTACTTC.